This entry lists 24 T cell receptor beta chains sequenced from one sample in a study of T-cell reconstitution after alpha-beta-depleted transplantation in children. Unique molecular identifiers were incorporated when the TCRbeta library was constructed. One entry per CDR3 protein, called by TCRdb with MiXCR from the PCR reads. Of around 370,000 distinct CDR3 sequences listed, 10% were seen once; the top ten hold around 2.5%. Sequencing was performed on PBMCs from the stem cell graft donor, taken from the stem cell graft. Every receptor here comes from a human donor who donated a stem cell graft to a child with acute lymphoblastic leukemia.

This clonotype has a handful of counts. The chain couples TRBV7-9 to TRBJ2-3, with D uncertain. Trimming stripped 5 bases from V and 2 bases from J, with 17 bases between. Germline CDR1 reads SEHNR; CDR2 reads FQNEAQ (reference sequence). The CDR3 spans 16 residues. The CDR3 nucleotides read TGTGCCAGCAGCGGATTCGCCTCGCTGATCACAGATACGCAGTATTTT. As protein: CASSGFASLITDTQYF.

The CDR3 loop reads CASSLDGTGKPYEQYF. The CDR3 DNA follows: TGTGCCAGCAGCTTAGATGGGACAGGGAAACCCTACGAGCAGTACTTC. V gene TRBV7-3 combines with J gene TRBJ2-7; 9 nucleotides line up with TRBD1. The CDR3 length is 16 residues. From germline, CDR1 is SGHTA and CDR2 FQGTGA. V was clipped by 2 bases and J by 2 bases; unmatched bases: 7.

This sequence joins TRBV7-9 and TRBJ2-1, with TRBD2 identical over 7 bases. Germline V lookup: CDR1 SEHNR, CDR2 FQNEAQ (reference sequence). The CDR3 is 17 residues long. V lost 5 bases to trimming and J lost 4 bases; unmatched junction nucleotides: 14. The CDR3, as DNA: TGTGCCAGCAGCCGCCCCTTCGGGGCGGGAGCTTACAATGAGCAGTTCTTC. Translated, it gives CASSRPFGAGAYNEQFF.

In its sample, this clonotype was seen many times. The chain uses TRBV7-9 and TRBJ2-7, with 11 bases that match TRBD1. The junction had 8 bases not matched to a gene; V was cut back by 5 bases and J by 2 bases. Germline lookup yields CDR1 SEHNR and CDR2 FQNEAQ (reference sequence). This CDR3 has 16 residues. The DNA of the CDR3 is TGTGCCAGCAGCCAGGGAAGGGGACAGGGGGCCTACGAGCAGTACTTC. Residues: CASSQGRGQGAYEQYF.

This clonotype came up many times. CDR3 DNA: TGCGCCAGCAGCTTGGCGACAGGTAGCTACGAGCAGTACTTC. It translates to CASSLATGSYEQYF. The V gene is TRBV5-1, the J gene TRBJ2-7; tentative D call: TRBD1 (6 bases). V shed 0 bases and J shed 3 bases, with 10 bases lying between them. The germline V gene has CDR1 SGHRS and CDR2 YFSETQ. The CDR3 consists of 14 residues.

This clonotype was observed many times. V gene TRBV29-1 combines with J gene TRBJ1-2; D might be TRBD1 (5 bases). This CDR3 region has 11 residues. CDR1 SQVTM and CDR2 ANQGSEA come from the germline V gene. The CDR3 DNA sequence: TGCGCGGGAGGGGATAACTATGGCTACACCTTC. It encodes CAGGDNYGYTF.

This clonotype was seen at least ten times. This chain connects TRBV28 to TRBJ2-1; 9 bases line up with TRBD1. Germline V gene lookup returns CDR1 MDHEN and CDR2 SYDVKM. Trimming at V came to 5 bases and at J to 8 bases, leaving 7 bases not matched to a gene. There are 14 residues in the CDR3. CDR3 nucleotides: TGTGCCAGCAGTACCGGACAGGGGTGGGATGAGCAGTTCTTC. Amino acid sequence: CASSTGQGWDEQFF.

The chain is built from TRBV3-1 and TRBJ2-5; D is perhaps TRBD1 or TRBD2 (5 bases each). Trimming took 6 bases from V and 4 from J, leaving 27 bases between them. This CDR3 is 18 amino acids long. Per germline, CDR1 LGHDT and CDR2 YNNKEL (reference sequence). The CDR3 DNA reads TGTGCCAGCAGTTGGCAGTACTACGAGAGGGGCATGGGAGAGACCCAGTACTTC. This codes for CASSWQYYERGMGETQYF.

This clonotype appeared a few times. The chain links TRBV27 to TRBJ1-5; D unclear. Per germline, CDR1 MNHEY and CDR2 SMNVEV (reference sequence). There are 17 residues in the CDR3. V was pared by 1 base and J by 2 bases, with 15 bases between. The CDR3 sequence is CASSLYRPIVGNQPQHF. The CDR3 DNA is TGTGCCAGCAGTTTATACCGCCCTATCGTAGGCAATCAGCCCCAGCATTTT.

The sample holds a few counts of this clonotype. The chain recombines TRBV3-1 with TRBJ1-3; D is perhaps TRBD1 (6 bases). Germline V gene data show CDR1 as LGHDT and CDR2 as YNNKEL (reference sequence). The CDR3 has 15 residues. The germline V and J ends were trimmed by 6 bases and 1 base, with 13 bases remaining between them. DNA for the CDR3: TGTGCCAGCAGTAGACAACAGGGTTCTGGAAACACCATATATTTT. Translation gives CASSRQQGSGNTIYF.

This clonotype was counted only a few times. V is TRBV20-1 and J is TRBJ2-1; 12 nucleotides agree with TRBD2. This CDR3 comprises 16 residues. Germline V gene data show CDR1 as DFQATT and CDR2 as SNEGSKA (reference sequence). J lost 9 bases, V lost 5 bases, and 14 bases had no gene match. The CDR3 protein is CSASTIGLAGFGEQFF. In DNA form, the CDR3 reads TGCAGTGCTTCTACGATCGGACTAGCGGGATTTGGTGAGCAGTTCTTC.

This clonotype was counted a few times. The V call is TRBV9, the J call TRBJ1-5; 12 nucleotides line up with TRBD1. The germline gives CDR1 SGDLS, CDR2 YYNGEE. The length of the CDR3 is 14 residues. The V gene end was trimmed by 10 bases and the J gene end by 6 bases; junction bases not matched to a gene: 8. The CDR3 protein is CAGRDRGHCQPQHF. DNA of the CDR3: TGTGCCGGCCGGGACAGGGGGCACTGTCAGCCCCAGCATTTT.

The rearrangement uses TRBV20-1 and TRBJ2-7; 11 nucleotides align to TRBD2. V lost 5 bases, J lost 4 bases, and 10 bases stayed unmatched. CDR1 and CDR2 from the germline V gene are DFQATT and SNEGSKA (reference sequence). CDR3 length: 15 residues. The DNA for the CDR3 is TGCAGTGCTGGCGGTACTAGCGGGAGAACATACGAGCAGTACTTC. This codes for CSAGGTSGRTYEQYF.

In this sample, this clonotype turned up a few times. The chain combines TRBV4-1 with TRBJ2-2; D gene uncertain. The CDR3 is 16 amino acids. With 5 bases removed from V and 6 bases from J, the gap between germline ends came to 19 bases. Germline-derived CDR1 and CDR2 are MGHRA and YSYEKL. For the CDR3, the DNA is TGCGCCAGCAGCAGTGTCGACTTGGGGTTCGCCGGGGAGCTGTTTTTT. Its protein product is CASSSVDLGFAGELFF.

This clonotype was picked up many times. The chain is built from TRBV15 and TRBJ2-7, with unresolved D. Trimming pared 5 bases from V and 2 bases from J, leaving 7 bases between. Per the germline V gene, CDR1 is LNHNV and CDR2 is YYDKDF (reference sequence). The CDR3 is made up of 12 amino acids. The CDR3 nucleotides read TGTGCCACCAGCGGACGGACCTACGAGCAGTACTTC. Protein: CATSGRTYEQYF.

V and J are TRBV7-9 and TRBJ2-6; D remains unclear. The CDR3 length is 17 residues. V dropped 4 bases and J dropped 0 bases, with 13 bases sitting between them. CDR1 SEHNR and CDR2 FQNEAQ come from the germline V gene (reference sequence). CDR3 DNA sequence: TGTGCCAGCAGCTCCCTCCTACGGAACTCTGGGGCCAACGTCCTGACTTTC. Protein product: CASSSLLRNSGANVLTF. Using reference TRBV7-9 and TRBJ2-6 for the parts outside the CDR3, the full variable domain is DTGVSQNPRHKITKRGQNVTFRCDPISEHNRLYWYRQTLGQGPEFLTYFQNEAQLEKSRLLSDRFSAERPKGSFSTLEIQRTEQGDSAMYLCASSSLLRNSGANVLTFGAGSRLTVL.

This clonotype has more than one count but fewer than ten. The chain combines TRBV7-2 with TRBJ2-7; 15 bases line up with TRBD2. Germline CDR1 is SGHTA and CDR2 is FQGNSA. V lost 1 base, J lost 3 bases, and 1 base stayed unmatched. This CDR3 is built from 16 residues. The CDR3 DNA is TGTGCCAGCAGCTTAGGGGGACTAGCGGGAGGCTACGAGCAGTACTTC. It codes for CASSLGGLAGGYEQYF.

This clonotype has a handful of counts. V and J are TRBV2 and TRBJ2-1; 7 bases line up with TRBD2. J gave up 7 bases and V 9 bases, and 6 bases lay outside the gene matches. This CDR3 has 12 residues. CDR1 SNHLY and CDR2 FYNNEI come from the germline V gene. Here the CDR3 reads CARGGPSNEQFF. The CDR3 DNA reads as TGTGCCAGGGGAGGGCCTTCGAATGAGCAGTTCTTC.

This clonotype was found a few times. The V and J genes are TRBV28 and TRBJ2-5, with unresolved D. The V gene's germline CDR1 is MDHEN and CDR2 SYDVKM. The CDR3 runs 15 residues. V lost 10 bases and J lost 0, with 18 bases in between. CDR3 loop: CATTPLNWYQETQYF. The CDR3 nucleotides read TGTGCCACCACGCCTCTTAATTGGTACCAAGAGACCCAGTACTTC. Complete variable domain (other parts from reference TRBV28 and TRBJ2-5): DVKVTQSSRYLVKRTGEKVFLECVQDMDHENMFWYRQDPGLGLRLIYFSYDVKMKEKGDIPEGYSVSREKKERFSLILESASTNQTSMYLCATTPLNWYQETQYFGPGTRLLVL.

This clonotype was seen a handful of times. The chain couples TRBV20-1 to TRBJ1-2; D uncertain. This CDR3 comprises 14 residues. CDR1 DFQATT and CDR2 SNEGSKA come from the germline V gene (reference sequence). V gave up 5 bases and J gave up 4 bases, with 17 bases separating them. CDR3: CSAPYLSGSYGYTF. The DNA for the CDR3 is TGCAGTGCTCCTTACCTGTCGGGTAGCTATGGCTACACCTTC.

The V and J genes are TRBV10-3 and TRBJ1-5; tentatively, D is TRBD1 (6 bases). The germline V and J ends were trimmed by 0 bases and 3 bases, with 12 bases remaining between them. CDR1 ENHRY and CDR2 SYGVKD come from the germline V gene. The CDR3 is 16 residues long. The CDR3 bases are TGTGCCATCAGTGAGTCCGGGACATCAATCAATCAGCCCCAGCATTTT. This encodes CAISESGTSINQPQHF.

This clonotype was recorded a few times. J is TRBJ2-1 and V is TRBV12-3 or TRBV12-4; D possibly uses TRBD1 or TRBD2 (5 bases each). The CDR3 consists of 13 residues. Trimming stripped 3 bases from V and 9 bases from J, with 12 bases between. CDR3 amino acids: CASSFRGAGEQFF. The CDR3 DNA reads as TGTGCCAGCAGTTTTCGAGGGGCCGGTGAGCAGTTCTTC.

This clonotype was counted ten times or more. The chain employs TRBV4-3 and TRBJ1-2; 7 nucleotides line up with TRBD1. The V gene's germline CDR1 is LGHNA and CDR2 YSLEER. The CDR3 totals 12 residues. With 5 bases clipped from V and 8 bases from J, the junction kept 5 bases outside the gene matches. CDR3 bases: TGCGCCAGCAGCTTTGCAGGGGGAGGCTACACCTTC. It codes for CASSFAGGGYTF.

J is TRBJ2-1 and V is TRBV20-1, with TRBD2 matching 7 bases. V lost 4 bases and J lost 7; bases outside the gene matches: 13. Germline loops: CDR1 DFQATT, CDR2 SNEGSKA (reference sequence). The CDR3 runs to 15 residues. The CDR3 region has the DNA TGCAGTGCTAAATATTGGATCGGGAGGAAGAATGAGCAGTTCTTC. Protein sequence: CSAKYWIGRKNEQFF.